What follows describes a single TCR beta chain. This sample stems from a study of blood T cell repertoires in COVID-19. Turning to the study itself: Donors in the United States, Italy and Spain gave samples during acute or convalescent COVID-19.

Those who participated ranged in age from roughly 18 to 90 years and resided in 24 US areas. The CDR3 totals 11 residues. The V gene's germline CDR1 is SQVTM and CDR2 ANQGSEA. After removal of 1 base from V and 11 bases from J, the junction contained 4 bases not matched to a gene. In the study's own analysis: From reference gene primer amplification, estimates of nucleated cell counts were derived. Produced via immunoSEQ multiplex PCR; TCRdb's table is partial and in-frame only. The V and J calls and clone size are taken from that table; D and trimming were inferred from the DNA. This sample has 400,000 to 550,000 clones; about 85% occur once, and the top ten carry almost 2%.

The source material was PBMCs or T cells enriched from blood (not recorded which). This receptor was taken from a young woman with acute COVID-19. The chain combines TRBV29-1 with TRBJ1-1, with TRBD1 matching over 7 bases. DNA of the CDR3: TGCAGCGTTGAAGGGACAGGTTCCGCTTTCTTT. Protein product: CSVEGTGSAFF.